One and the same sample provided the 7 T cell receptor beta chains below, sequenced in a study of T-cell reconstitution after alpha-beta-depleted transplantation in children (dated by TCRdb to 2015 to 2016). Read against the paper, the sample's treatment or condition label means: allogeneic hematopoietic cell transplantation with graft depleted of TCRalphabeta T cells and CD19 B cells. The library was generated by PCR. Sequencing instrument: Illumina HiSeq 2500. Molecular barcoding was employed in the preparation of TCR libraries, with unique molecular identifiers being used to normalize TCRbeta repertoire quantification. The public reads were reprocessed in TCRdb via fastp at Q25 and MiXCR, keeping in-frame beta chains. Entries are consolidated by CDR3 protein sequence, retaining the most common genes and DNA. Present in this sample are around 120,000 distinct CDR3 sequences, 20% to 25% of which were seen just once. The ten top clones hold about 11% of the sample.

Sample: PBMCs, mostly from graft donor cells, taken 180 days after TCRalphabeta/CD19-depleted stem cell transplant. The receptor source for this set is a male patient aged 2 to 9 who had a stem cell transplant for chronic granulomatous disease, so the T cells may come from the graft donor.

The CDR3 region is CASSSGPTEAFF. The CDR3 DNA is TGTGCCAGCAGTTCCGGACCGACCGAAGCTTTCTTT. The chain employs TRBV28 and TRBJ1-1; D unresolved. Trimming left V 4 bases short and J 8 bases short, with 11 bases between. From germline, CDR1 is MDHEN and CDR2 SYDVKM. This CDR3 has 12 amino acids.

This clonotype occurred many times. The CDR3 spells CASSPQPLGQGWGNSPLHF. In DNA form, the CDR3 reads TGTGCCAGCAGCCCCCAGCCTCTGGGACAGGGGTGGGGAAATTCACCCCTCCACTTT. The genes are TRBV11-3 and TRBJ1-6; 10 bases map to TRBD1. Germline V gene data show CDR1 as SGHNT and CDR2 as YENEEA. The trim removed 5 bases at V and 7 bases at J, leaving 17 bases unmatched. The CDR3 runs to 19 residues.

This clonotype was seen many times. V and J are TRBV9 and TRBJ2-1; 7 bases are shared with TRBD2. J gave up 4 bases and V 4 bases, and 14 bases lay outside the gene matches. Germline-derived CDR1 and CDR2 are SGDLS and YYNGEE. CDR3 size: 17 residues. The CDR3 is CASSPQVGISGYNEQFF. DNA of the CDR3: TGTGCCAGCAGCCCCCAGGTCGGGATTAGCGGGTACAATGAGCAGTTCTTC.

This clonotype has more than one count but fewer than ten. The V gene is TRBV10-2, the J gene TRBJ1-1; 11 bases align to TRBD1. The CDR3 length is 13 residues. Germline V gene sequence: CDR1 WSHSY, CDR2 SAAADI. The V and J ends lost 9 bases and 6 bases, in that order; junction bases with no gene match: 6. The chain's CDR3 is CASRTGGEAEAFF. The DNA for the CDR3 is TGCGCCAGTCGGACAGGGGGCGAGGCTGAAGCTTTCTTT.

This clonotype was detected a few times. The chain carries TRBV12-3 or TRBV12-4 and TRBJ2-5; D is perhaps TRBD1 or TRBD2 (5 bases each). V lost 5 bases, J lost 2 bases, and 12 bases lay in between. This CDR3 spans 14 amino acids. CDR3 in amino acids: CASSGGRPQETQYF. In DNA form, the CDR3 reads TGTGCCAGCAGTGGGGGACGGCCGCAAGAGACCCAGTACTTC.

This clonotype appeared once. The chain recombines TRBV5-5 with TRBJ2-2; D remains unclear. The V and J ends lost 4 bases and 5 bases respectively, with 18 bases between them. The CDR3 contains 16 residues. Per germline, CDR1 SGHKS and CDR2 YYEKEE (reference sequence). Here the CDR3 reads CASSPRSVVHTGELFF. The DNA of the CDR3 is TGTGCCAGCAGCCCCAGGTCTGTAGTCCATACCGGGGAGCTGTTTTTT.

This clonotype was counted ten times or more. The chain has TRBV18 and TRBJ2-1; 7 bases fit TRBD2. CDR1 and CDR2 (germline): KGHSH, LQKENI. V lost 2 bases, J lost 4 bases, and 8 bases stayed unmatched. The CDR3 runs to 16 residues. The CDR3 sequence: CASSPRGLAEYNEQFF. The CDR3 DNA reads as TGTGCCAGCTCACCAAGAGGGCTAGCGGAGTACAATGAGCAGTTCTTC.